This TCR beta chain originates from a study of beta chain features in type 1 diabetes (dated by TCRdb to 2016 to 2019). In the study overall: No differences in mean age, gender distribution, total cell number or subset yield were found between patients and healthy donors. A total of some 100,000,000 sorted cells were examined across all samples, and the number of cells per subset was strongly correlated with RNA yield. The study compared the TCRB repertoires of sorted circulating CD4+ T cell subsets in recently diagnosed type 1 diabetes patients with those in matched healthy donors. Regulatory and stem cell-like memory subsets were obtained from only 8 patients and about eight healthy donors, while naive and central memory subsets were obtained from all 28 donors.

A single peripheral blood draw of about 116 mL on average was collected from each donor into heparinised tubes. A BD FACSAria II was used to sort naive, central memory, regulatory and stem cell-like memory CD4+ T cells with a panel that included CD45RO, CCR7, CD25, CD127, CD95 and CD27. Every sorted population had a purity above 98%. PBMCs were separated immediately by Lymphoprep density gradient centrifugation and were stained directly, without being cultured. So that batch effects would be minimized, each experiment stained and sorted samples in pairs, pairing one healthy donor with one patient. In this sample, this clone turned up a few times. Its cognate antigen has yet to be identified. Qualities for individual bases were not recorded, and no much larger clone is one base off. The research as a whole found: Because the HLA sub-analyses included only small numbers of individuals, any influence of HLA type on TCRB rearrangement was left unresolved. In all four CD4+ subsets, TCRB CDR3 length was moderately but significantly shorter in type 1 diabetes patients. Because cDNA was sequenced instead of genomic DNA, activated cells with high expression could be over-represented, although the groups did not differ in activation or CD3 levels. Naive, central memory and regulatory TCRB repertoires appeared more similar among patients than among healthy donors. At VDJ recombination sites, patients with type 1 diabetes made fewer insertions and deleted more nucleotides, a pattern implying thymic rearrangement abnormalities. Shorter templates might be favored by PCR, yet because patient and control samples were amplified and corrected together, any such skew would affect both groups equally.

All of the isolated RNA was reverse transcribed with the High Capacity cDNA Reverse Transcription Kit, so expressed TCRB transcripts were sequenced. Deep immunoSEQ sequencing was applied to naive, central memory and regulatory T cell samples, giving an average of roughly 3.3 million total reads per sample. Sorted cells were lysed in RLT buffer and RNA was extracted with DNase-treated RNeasy Micro or Mini kits, depending on cell number. To prevent cross-contamination, each cell subset was processed individually, whereas patient and healthy donor samples were processed jointly. The immunoSEQ multiplex PCR was used to amplify TCRB sequences from cDNA, generating 87-bp fragments that spanned the CDR3 region. Sequencing of the amplicons was performed on the Illumina HiSeq platform. In the authors' own workflow: PCR bias was corrected computationally using synthetic template baselines, and reads within Hamming distance 2 were collapsed, with unmergeable singletons discarded. Reads were aligned to IMGT to assign V, D and J genes, CDR3 length, and insertions or deletions at six rearrangement sites. Within each subset, clonotype counts were normalized to the number of sorted cells before true diversity and Gini coefficients were calculated with the tcR R package. The overlap coefficient, calculated on TCRB nucleotide sequences, was used to quantify repertoire sharing. As a proxy for the pre-selection repertoire, out-of-frame TCRB sequences from naive cells were analyzed. In its TCRdb copy, this immuneACCESS table keeps in-frame sequences only and misses some clones. Where compared with another copy, unresolved V genes explain less than half of these, and the others have no known cause. V, J and clone size reflect that table, while D and trimming were determined from the DNA. This sample is represented by 300,000 to 450,000 clones; roughly 13% of them were singletons. The ten largest clones add up to less than 0.02% of the sample.

This receptor was identified in a man aged 18 to 29 in good health. The sample consisted of naive CD4+ T cells from blood. The cell subset or site label, read with the paper, signifies: true naive CD4+ T cells.

CDR3 region: CASSWPGQGANYGYTF. The nucleotides read TGTGCCAGCAGCTGGCCGGGACAGGGAGCTAACTATGGCTACACCTTC. Recombination connected TRBV7-9 to TRBJ1-2; 9 of the junction bases match TRBD1. The CDR3 runs 16 amino acids, cysteine and phenylalanine included. Only the CDR3 portion is preserved as DNA: 48 bases, with reading frame beginning at the first base. V has 4 bases trimmed and J has 0 bases trimmed; junction bases matching no gene number 6. From the germline V gene (reference sequence), CDR1 is SEHNR and CDR2 is FQNEAQ. The CDR3, completed at both ends by the reference TRBV7-9 and TRBJ1-2 genes, gives the full variable domain DTGVSQNPRHKITKRGQNVTFRCDPISEHNRLYWYRQTLGQGPEFLTYFQNEAQLEKSRLLSDRFSAERPKGSFSTLEIQRTEQGDSAMYLCASSWPGQGANYGYTFGSGTRLTVV.